The entry below gives a single T cell receptor (beta chain) sequence along with its context. Its antigen is not yet known. Base qualities were left out, and no much larger clone turns up one base away. Other DNA sequences in the sample encode the same CDR3. The source of the sample is a study of shared clonotypes between healthy human individuals (dated by TCRdb to 2019 to 2021). For the wider study: The cohort comprised a couple of women and a few men aged 18 to 49 years. To estimate repertoire size and how much clonotype sharing occurs between individuals, the study deeply sequenced the blood TCR repertoires of 5 or 6 healthy adults. To increase sequencing depth and limit assay-specific biases, TCR repertoire library preparation and sequencing were carried out by different laboratories using diverse techniques. Each donor's leukapheresis produced roughly between roughly 0.85 and 10 billion PBMCs. Overall study results and their limits: The small number of donors limited the genetic and exposure-history diversity represented. Only blood was sampled, and tissue TCR repertoires likely differ from those in blood. Pairwise subsampling indicated that sequencing depth was expected to affect the degree of clonotype sharing among donors.

Donors were healthy HIV-negative adults with no recently reported acute infections or vaccinations. All donors were Caucasian adults living in Nashville, Tennessee, USA. In the unsorted samples, 70 million to 90 million PBMCs were counted, and genomic DNA was extracted using the QIAamp DNA Blood Mini kit. Blood was collected by leukapheresis, and PBMCs were isolated by Ficoll-Histopaque density gradient centrifugation and then cryopreserved in liquid nitrogen vapor phase. Between the V and J ends, shortened by 2 bases and 7 bases respectively, the junction contains 9 bases. The CDR3 covers 12 residues, taking in both the cysteine and the phenylalanine. The CDR3 DNA has 36 bases and is translated from base 1. Per the germline V gene, MNHEY is the CDR1 and SVGAGI is the CDR2. Using the deep immunoSEQ assay, multiplex PCR amplified TCR CDR3 regions from genomic DNA. Extracted genomic DNA from each cell subset was spread evenly across all wells of several immunoSEQ 96-well plates, with each plate serving as a replicate. For unsorted PBMC, around 290 ng of genomic DNA, equivalent to approximately 28,000 T cell genomes, went into each replicate PCR. Unsorted PBMC genomic DNA was sequenced across ten immunoSEQ deep assay plates. Purified libraries were quantified with a Qubit 3.0 fluorometer, sized on a Bioanalyzer 2100, and re-quantified with the KAPA Library Quantification kit. Each immunoSEQ 96-well plate was sequenced on its own single-read 150-cycle Illumina NextSeq 550 flow cell. Per the authors' processing: Because the immunoSEQ output included only junctional sequences and no quality scores, the filtering could not be the same as the filtering used for full-length reads. Sequences were annotated with PyIR, a Python wrapper for IgBLAST v1.9, and V/J genes and CDR3 were assigned using IMGT germline references. Reads were filtered out if the reads had weak V/J assignments (E-value above 1e-6), no CDR3, stop codons, out-of-frame junctions, or ambiguous translated residues. V3J clonotypes were defined by identical inferred V gene, J gene, and CDR3 amino acid sequence. Percentage overlap between repertoires was calculated by dividing the number of shared unique clonotypes by the size of the smaller repertoire. RTK rarefaction, the Chao1 estimator, and Recon v2.1 estimates of unobserved clonotypes were used to assess repertoire richness. Entries here come from immuneACCESS through TCRdb and include only in-frame sequences with V and J called. Some clones fail to appear in such tables; in the studies checked, an unresolved V gene covers under half of the shortfall, and the cause of the remainder is unknown. The V and J calls and the clone size are those of that table, but D and trimming were determined from the DNA. This sample is represented by 470,000 or so clones; 81% of them were singletons. About 12% of the sample comes from the top ten.

In this chain, TRBV6-5 is recombined with TRBJ2-7; no confident D gene assignment can be made. The clonotype comes from a woman aged 40 to 49 in good health. Some clones in this sample may be carry-over from other donors' samples. The source material was PBMCs. The DNA sequence is TGTGCCAGCAGTTACGGGGTTACGGAGCAGTACTTC. Its product reads: CASSYGVTEQYF.